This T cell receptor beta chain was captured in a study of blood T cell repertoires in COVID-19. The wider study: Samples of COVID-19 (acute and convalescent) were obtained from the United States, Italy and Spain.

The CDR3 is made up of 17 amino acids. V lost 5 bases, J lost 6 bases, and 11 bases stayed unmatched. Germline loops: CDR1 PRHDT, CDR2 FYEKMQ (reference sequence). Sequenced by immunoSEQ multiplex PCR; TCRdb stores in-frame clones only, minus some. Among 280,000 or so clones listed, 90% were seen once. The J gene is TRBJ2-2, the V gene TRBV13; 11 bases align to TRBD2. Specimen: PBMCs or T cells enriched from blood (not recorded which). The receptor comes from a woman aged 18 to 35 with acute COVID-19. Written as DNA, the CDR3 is TGTGCCAGCAGCATATCTAGCGGGAGGTTTGAGGCCGGGGAGCTGTTTTTT. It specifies CASSISSGRFEAGELFF.